The next 30 T cell receptor beta chains were all read from a single sample in a study of human T cells and chemical hapten exposure. The time point is: patch test 1, 2 weeks after DPC sensitization. Documented treatment: therapeutic diphenylcyclopropenone sensitization with weekly scalp DPC. TCRdb independently ran MiXCR on the RACE reads; one entry per CDR3 protein. Among under 450,000 distinct CDR3 sequences listed, 4% to 5.5% were seen once. Here the sequenced sample was whole blood, taken in connection with sensitization to the hapten diphenylcyclopropenone (DPC). The receptor set was obtained from a woman in her fifties or sixties with alopecia areata. Some clones in this sample may be carry-over from other donors' samples.

The sample holds a few counts of this clonotype. The chain joins TRBV28 to TRBJ2-2, with D unresolved. This CDR3 has 16 residues. Per germline, CDR1 MDHEN and CDR2 SYDVKM. The V end was cut by 3 bases, the J end by 1 base, with 12 bases between. The CDR3 region has the DNA TGTGCCAGCAGTTTCTCTGGGGTTATGAACACCGGGGAGCTGTTTTTT. It yields the protein CASSFSGVMNTGELFF.

This clonotype was recorded at least ten times. J is TRBJ2-5 and V is TRBV2; the D call may be TRBD1 or TRBD2 (5 bases each). This CDR3 contains 14 residues. V lost 4 bases and J lost 10, with 19 bases in between. Germline assignment: CDR1 SNHLY and CDR2 FYNNEI. The CDR3 nucleotides read TGTGCCAGCAGTGTGACCCAGGGAGCGAGTGACCAGTACTTC. This sequence encodes CASSVTQGASDQYF.

This clonotype was recorded at least ten times. The gene calls are TRBV5-1 and TRBJ2-7; a weak D match, TRBD1 (6 bases). Trimming took 0 bases from V and 2 from J, leaving 9 bases between them. This CDR3 is built from 14 residues. Germline V CDR1 and CDR2: SGHRS, YFSETQ. CDR3 loop: CASSLGTAPYEQYF. CDR3 nucleotide sequence: TGCGCCAGCAGCTTGGGGACAGCCCCCTACGAGCAGTACTTC.

In its sample, this clonotype was seen many times. The V gene is TRBV6-6, the J gene TRBJ1-1, with TRBD1 as a possible D gene (5 bases). CDR1 is MNHNY and CDR2 is SVGAGI in the germline V gene (reference sequence). V was cut by 5 bases and J by 6 bases, with 13 bases left in between. This CDR3 is 13 amino acids long. The CDR3 DNA follows: TGTGCCAGCAGTCCCGGCCCGGGGGCTGAAGCTTTCTTT. Translated, it gives CASSPGPGAEAFF.

The table lists this clonotype with a few counts. The chain carries TRBV7-9 and TRBJ2-3; maybe TRBD2 (7 bases). Trimming stripped 5 bases from V and 4 bases from J, with 13 bases between. Germline lookup yields CDR1 SEHNR and CDR2 FQNEAQ (reference sequence). The CDR3 spans 14 residues. In nucleotides, the CDR3 is TGTGCCAGCAGCCCGTGGGGGGGGCCAGATACGCAGTATTTT. Amino acid sequence: CASSPWGGPDTQYF.

There are many counts of this clonotype. The chain employs TRBV2 and TRBJ1-2; unclear D gene. There are 13 residues in the CDR3. The V gene lost 2 bases and the J gene lost 2 bases, with 6 bases spanning the gap. The germline CDR1 and CDR2 sequences are SNHLY and FYNNEI. The CDR3: CASSESRNYGYTF. As DNA, the CDR3 is TGTGCCAGCAGTGAATCTAGGAACTATGGCTACACCTTC.

This clonotype came up many times. The chain combines TRBV7-2 with TRBJ2-7, with TRBD2 as a possible D gene (6 bases). Germline V gives CDR1 SGHTA, CDR2 FQGNSA. This CDR3 is 13 amino acids long. V was shortened by 2 bases and J by 5 bases, with 10 bases between the two germline ends. The CDR3 DNA is TGTGCCAGCAGCTTAAGGAGGGGCCACGAGCAGTACTTC. The encoded protein is CASSLRRGHEQYF.

This clonotype was recorded many times. The gene calls are TRBV12-3 or TRBV12-4 and TRBJ1-5; perhaps TRBD1 as D (6 bases). With 5 bases removed from V and 6 bases from J, the gap between germline ends came to 20 bases. This CDR3 is 16 amino acids long. The CDR3 nucleotides are TGTGCCAGCAGTCTCTCTAAGGACAGCTCCGCTCAGCCCCAGCATTTT. Its translation: CASSLSKDSSAQPQHF.

This clonotype came up many times. The chain has TRBV3-1 and TRBJ2-7; possible D gene TRBD2, 7 bases. The CDR3 totals 14 residues. Trimming took 0 bases from V and 6 from J, leaving 12 bases between them. The germline V gene has CDR1 LGHDT and CDR2 YNNKEL (reference sequence). The DNA for the CDR3 is TGTGCCAGCAGCCAAGATTCGCGGGGGCCCGAGCAGTACTTC. Its protein is CASSQDSRGPEQYF.

Ten or more counts support this clonotype. The junction differs from germline at one of its ends, possibly a read error. The V call is TRBV2, the J call TRBJ1-1; D uncertain. Per the germline V gene, CDR1 is SNHLY and CDR2 is FYNNEI. This CDR3 contains 13 residues. Written as DNA, the CDR3 is TGTGCCAGCAGTGCCCACGGGAACCCTGAAGCTTTCTTT. Translated, it gives CASSAHGNPEAFF.

This clonotype was counted many times. The chain combines TRBV11-1 with TRBJ1-3; 7 nucleotides line up with TRBD1. V trimming: 5 bases; J trimming: 3 bases; junction bases outside the gene matches: 10. The CDR3 sequence is 16 residues long. Germline lookup yields CDR1 SGHAT and CDR2 FQDESV (reference sequence). The CDR3 sequence: CASSHHGTENGNTIYF. The CDR3 coding sequence is TGTGCCAGCAGCCATCACGGGACAGAAAATGGAAACACCATATATTTT.

This clonotype was seen many times. J is TRBJ2-1 and V is TRBV18, with 9 nucleotides matching TRBD2. Germline-derived CDR1 and CDR2 are KGHSH and LQKENI. The CDR3 is 18 residues long. After removal of 2 bases from V and 6 bases from J, the junction contained 14 bases not matched to a gene. The CDR3 loop reads CASSPSLPLAGKLNEQFF. DNA of the CDR3: TGTGCCAGCTCACCATCTCTCCCCCTAGCGGGAAAACTCAATGAGCAGTTCTTC.

At least ten counts were recorded for this clonotype. The V and J genes are TRBV5-1 and TRBJ2-7; the D is unclear. V shed 4 bases and J shed 5 bases, with 10 bases lying between them. CDR1 is SGHRS, CDR2 YFSETQ, per germline. This CDR3 has 12 residues. The CDR3 region has the DNA TGCGCCAGCAGCCCCCCCGGTCACGAGCAGTACTTC. Protein: CASSPPGHEQYF.

At least ten counts were recorded for this clonotype. The chain combines TRBV2 with TRBJ2-1; no firm D call. CDR1 is SNHLY and CDR2 is FYNNEI in the germline V gene. The germline V and J ends were trimmed by 6 bases and 2 bases, with 11 bases remaining between them. The CDR3 has 14 residues. The CDR3 nucleotides read TGTGCCAGCAGCAATGAAGGGACCTACAATGAGCAGTTCTTC. Translated, it gives CASSNEGTYNEQFF.

This clonotype was counted at least ten times. This chain joins TRBV4-2 and TRBJ1-5; unclear D gene. V was trimmed by 4 bases and J by 5 bases, leaving 9 bases between them. The CDR3 sequence is 13 residues long. The germline V gene has CDR1 LGHNA and CDR2 YNFKEQ. CDR3 DNA: TGTGCCAGCAGCCCGGCTGGGGATCAGCCCCAGCATTTT. Protein sequence: CASSPAGDQPQHF.

This rearrangement joins TRBV29-1 to TRBJ2-7; D ambiguous. The CDR3 sequence is 11 residues long. Trimming pared 4 bases from V and 5 bases from J, leaving 9 bases between. The V gene's germline CDR1 is SQVTM and CDR2 ANQGSEA. CDR3 sequence (DNA): TGCAGCGTTGGGGGTCTGGACGAGCAGTACTTC. The encoded protein is CSVGGLDEQYF.

The sample holds a few counts of this clonotype. The J gene is TRBJ1-6, the V gene TRBV12-5, with TRBD1 matching 8 bases. This CDR3 region has 20 residues. V was clipped by 1 base and J by 5 bases; unmatched bases: 16. Germline V gene lookup returns CDR1 LGHNT and CDR2 FRNRAP. In nucleotides, the CDR3 is TGTGCTAGTGGTTTGGGATACCGGGACAGGAGGTCTCTAAATAATTCACCCCTCCACTTT. This gives the protein CASGLGYRDRRSLNNSPLHF.

V and J are TRBV2 and TRBJ2-1; 9 bases are a match to TRBD1. CDR3 length equals 14 residues. The J segment lost 2 bases and the V segment lost 6 bases, leaving 2 bases of the junction unmatched. Germline CDR1 SNHLY, CDR2 FYNNEI. CDR3 loop: CASRTGGTYNEQFF. The CDR3 coding sequence is TGTGCCAGCAGGACAGGGGGTACCTACAATGAGCAGTTCTTC.

This clonotype was observed a handful of times. This chain connects TRBV7-9 to TRBJ2-2, with TRBD2 matching 7 bases. Trimming removed 5 bases from V and 3 bases from J; junction bases left unmatched: 9. Looked up from germline, CDR1 is SEHNR and CDR2 is FQNEAQ (reference sequence). The CDR3 spans 16 residues. CDR3 loop: CASSRTSGIHTGELFF. CDR3 DNA sequence: TGTGCCAGCAGCCGGACTAGTGGAATTCACACCGGGGAGCTGTTTTTT.

In its sample, this clonotype was seen many times. The CDR3 sequence is CASSNGHKLFF. The CDR3, as DNA: TGTGCCAGCAGTAATGGACACAAACTGTTTTTT. J is TRBJ1-4 and V is TRBV27, with a weak D call TRBD1 (5 bases). The germline V and J ends were trimmed by 5 bases and 11 bases, with 9 bases remaining between them. This CDR3 has 11 amino acids. The germline V gene has CDR1 MNHEY and CDR2 SMNVEV (reference sequence). The full variable domain, in which reference TRBV27 and TRBJ1-4 provide the parts outside the CDR3, is EAQVTQNPRYLITVTGKKLTVTCSQNMNHEYMSWYRQDPGLGLRQIYYSMNVEVTDKGDVPEGYKVSRKEKRNFPLILESPSPNQTSLYFCASSNGHKLFFGSGTQLSVL.

This clonotype was counted a few times. Here the CDR3 reads CASSLRTDGSPEAFF. The CDR3 region has the DNA TGTGCCAGCAGTCTCCGGACAGATGGGTCACCTGAAGCTTTCTTT. This chain joins TRBV7-6 and TRBJ1-1; possibly TRBD1 for D (6 bases). This CDR3 spans 15 amino acids. Germline values: CDR1 SGHVS, CDR2 FNYEAQ. V was shortened by 6 bases and J by 6 bases, with 20 bases between the two germline ends. The full variable domain, in which reference TRBV7-6 and TRBJ1-1 provide the parts outside the CDR3, is GAGVSQSPRYKVTKRGQDVALRCDPISGHVSLYWYRQALGQGPEFLTYFNYEAQQDKSGLPNDRFSAERPEGSISTLTIQRTEQRDSAMYRCASSLRTDGSPEAFFGQGTRLTVV.

In its sample, this clonotype was seen many times. This rearrangement joins TRBV7-2 to TRBJ2-5; maybe TRBD2 (7 bases). The germline V gene has CDR1 SGHTA and CDR2 FQGNSA. This CDR3 contains 16 residues. V was cut by 5 bases and J by 4 bases, with 20 bases left in between. The CDR3 DNA reads TGTGCCAGCAGCCTTTCGGCTAGCGGAGGGGGAGAGACCCAGTACTTC. This codes for CASSLSASGGGETQYF.

This clonotype was seen many times. The chain carries TRBV9 and TRBJ2-7, with a tentative D call TRBD2 (5 bases). Germline V gene sequence: CDR1 SGDLS, CDR2 YYNGEE. The V gene lost 3 bases and the J gene lost 6 bases, with 10 bases spanning the gap. The CDR3 covers 12 residues. CDR3 sequence (DNA): TGTGCCAGCAGCGGTCCGGGGTCCGAGCAGTACTTC. Its protein is CASSGPGSEQYF.

This clonotype was picked up many times. The chain recombines TRBV6-5 with TRBJ2-3; D gene ambiguous. V lost 1 base and J 5 bases, leaving 10 bases between the germline ends. The length of the CDR3 is 14 residues. Germline V gene lookup returns CDR1 MNHEY and CDR2 SVGAGI. The CDR3 coding sequence is TGTGCCAGCAGTTACTGGCCCCCCGAAGATACGCAGTATTTT. Its translation: CASSYWPPEDTQYF.

This clonotype showed up just a few times. The DNA of the CDR3 is TGTGCCAGCAGTCCCGATGGGGCGCGGGGAACTGAAGCTTTCTTT. It yields the protein CASSPDGARGTEAFF. The chain combines TRBV12-3 or TRBV12-4 with TRBJ1-1, with D perhaps matching TRBD1 (5 bases). V gave up 5 bases and J gave up 5 bases, with 18 bases separating them. The CDR3 covers 15 residues.

This clonotype was observed a few times. This sequence joins TRBV20-1 and TRBJ2-7, with TRBD1 identical over 7 bases. Germline V lookup: CDR1 DFQATT, CDR2 SNEGSKA (reference sequence). J was trimmed by 6 bases and V by 3 bases; bases with no gene match: 8. The CDR3 is made up of 13 amino acids. CDR3 in DNA: TGCAGTGCTAGGAATACAGGGGTCCGCGAGCAGTACTTC. This translates into CSARNTGVREQYF.

This clonotype was seen at least ten times. This chain links TRBV20-1 with TRBJ2-7, with TRBD2 matching over 7 bases. The CDR3 totals 17 residues. V shed 1 base, J shed 5 bases, and the junction held 17 bases outside the gene matches. Germline CDR1 and CDR2: DFQATT and SNEGSKA (reference sequence). Here the CDR3 DNA reads TGCAGTGCTAGAGGGCTAGAGAGGACCCCCGGGGGGAACGAGCAGTACTTC. Encoded protein: CSARGLERTPGGNEQYF.

Many counts were recorded for this clonotype. This chain joins TRBV29-1 and TRBJ2-1; 11 bases match TRBD2. The length of the CDR3 is 16 residues. From germline, CDR1 is SQVTM and CDR2 ANQGSEA. J was trimmed by 4 bases and V by 3 bases; bases with no gene match: 8. The CDR3 spells CSVEEGLAGFYNEQFF. The CDR3 DNA is TGCAGCGTTGAGGAAGGACTAGCGGGTTTTTACAATGAGCAGTTCTTC.

The table lists this clonotype with many counts. The chain employs TRBV12-3 or TRBV12-4 and TRBJ2-1; no clear D. V gave up 6 bases and J gave up 10 bases, with 10 bases separating them. The CDR3 totals 11 residues. CDR3 in amino acids: CASSLTSEQFF. CDR3 nucleotide sequence: TGTGCCAGCAGCCTAACTTCCGAGCAGTTCTTC.

This clonotype came up many times. This sequence joins TRBV28 and TRBJ2-4; TRBD2 is a possible D gene (5 bases). The germline V gene encodes CDR1 MDHEN and CDR2 SYDVKM. The germline V and J ends were trimmed by 5 bases and 9 bases, with 17 bases remaining between them. This CDR3 region has 14 residues. The CDR3 region has the DNA TGTGCCAGCAGTGTACGGACTCCACCCGGCATTCAGTACTTC. Its protein product is CASSVRTPPGIQYF.